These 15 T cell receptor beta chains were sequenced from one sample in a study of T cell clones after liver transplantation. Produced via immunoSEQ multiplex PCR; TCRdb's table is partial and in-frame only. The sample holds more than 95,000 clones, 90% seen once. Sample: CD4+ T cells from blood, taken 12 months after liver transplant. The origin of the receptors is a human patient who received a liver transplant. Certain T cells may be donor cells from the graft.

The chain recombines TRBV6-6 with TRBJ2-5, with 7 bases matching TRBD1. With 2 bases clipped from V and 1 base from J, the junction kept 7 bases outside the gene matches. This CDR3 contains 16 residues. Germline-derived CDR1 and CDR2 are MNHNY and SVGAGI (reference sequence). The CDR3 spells CASSYPLGTAQETQYF. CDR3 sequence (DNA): TGTGCCAGCAGTTACCCACTGGGGACAGCCCAAGAGACCCAGTACTTC.

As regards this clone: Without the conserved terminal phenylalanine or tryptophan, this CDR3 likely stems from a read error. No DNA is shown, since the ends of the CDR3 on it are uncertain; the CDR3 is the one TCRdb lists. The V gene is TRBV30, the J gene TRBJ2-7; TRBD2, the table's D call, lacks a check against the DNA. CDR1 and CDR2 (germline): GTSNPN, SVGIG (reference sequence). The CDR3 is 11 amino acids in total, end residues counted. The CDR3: CAWSVGAGVFL.

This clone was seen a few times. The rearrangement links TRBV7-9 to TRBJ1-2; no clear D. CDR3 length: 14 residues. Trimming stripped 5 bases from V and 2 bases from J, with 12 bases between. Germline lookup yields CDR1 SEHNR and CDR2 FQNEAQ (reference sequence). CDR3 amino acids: CASSPRAGNYGYTF. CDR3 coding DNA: TGTGCCAGCAGCCCGAGGGCTGGGAACTATGGCTACACCTTC.

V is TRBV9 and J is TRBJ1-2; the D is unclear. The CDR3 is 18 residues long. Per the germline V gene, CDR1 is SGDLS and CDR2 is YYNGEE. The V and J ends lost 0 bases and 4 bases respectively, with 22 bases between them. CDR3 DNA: TGTGCCAGCAGCGTAGAGGGCCGACCATCGGCAAGGGCCTATGGCTACACCTTC. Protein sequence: CASSVEGRPSARAYGYTF. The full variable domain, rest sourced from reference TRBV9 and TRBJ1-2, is DSGVTQTPKHLITATGQRVTLRCSPRSGDLSVYWYQQSLDQGLQFLIQYYNGEERAKGNILERFSAQQFPDLHSELNLSSLELGDSALYFCASSVEGRPSARAYGYTFGSGTRLTVV.

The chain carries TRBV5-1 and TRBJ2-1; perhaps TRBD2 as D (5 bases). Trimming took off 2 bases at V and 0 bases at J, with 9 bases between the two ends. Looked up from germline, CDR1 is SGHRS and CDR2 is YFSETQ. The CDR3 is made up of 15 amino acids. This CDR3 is CASSFVGVSYNEQFF. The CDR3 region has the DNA TGCGCCAGCAGCTTTGTGGGAGTCTCCTACAATGAGCAGTTCTTC.

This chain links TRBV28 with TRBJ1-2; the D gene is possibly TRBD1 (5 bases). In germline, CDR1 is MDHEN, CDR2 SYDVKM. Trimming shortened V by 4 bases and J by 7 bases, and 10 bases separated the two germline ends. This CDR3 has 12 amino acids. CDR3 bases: TGTGCCAGCAGTTCCCCAGGGAGTGGCTACACCTTC. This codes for CASSSPGSGYTF.

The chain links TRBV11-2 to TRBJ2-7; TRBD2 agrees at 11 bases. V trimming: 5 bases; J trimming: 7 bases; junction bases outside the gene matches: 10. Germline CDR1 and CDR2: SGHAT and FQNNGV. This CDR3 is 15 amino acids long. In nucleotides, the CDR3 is TGTGCCAGCAGCGGTCTTAGCGGGAGGGCTGGGGAGCAGTACTTC. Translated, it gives CASSGLSGRAGEQYF. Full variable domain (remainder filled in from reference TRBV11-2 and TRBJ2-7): EAGVAQSPRYKIIEKRQSVAFWCNPISGHATLYWYQQILGQGPKLLIQFQNNGVVDDSQLPKDRFSAERLKGVDSTLKIQPAKLEDSAVYLCASSGLSGRAGEQYFGPGTRLTVT.

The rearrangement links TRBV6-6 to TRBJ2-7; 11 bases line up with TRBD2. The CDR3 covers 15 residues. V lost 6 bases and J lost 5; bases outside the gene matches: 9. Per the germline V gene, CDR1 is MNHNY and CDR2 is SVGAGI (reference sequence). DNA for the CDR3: TGTGCCAGCAGCCAACTAGCGGGAGATAAAAACGAGCAGTACTTC. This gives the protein CASSQLAGDKNEQYF.

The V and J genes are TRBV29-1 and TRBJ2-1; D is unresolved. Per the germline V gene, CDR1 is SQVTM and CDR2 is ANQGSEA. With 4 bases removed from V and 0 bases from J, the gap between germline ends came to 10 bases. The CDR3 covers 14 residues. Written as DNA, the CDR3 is TGCAGCGTTGGAGCGATGGGCTCCTACAATGAGCAGTTCTTC. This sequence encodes CSVGAMGSYNEQFF.

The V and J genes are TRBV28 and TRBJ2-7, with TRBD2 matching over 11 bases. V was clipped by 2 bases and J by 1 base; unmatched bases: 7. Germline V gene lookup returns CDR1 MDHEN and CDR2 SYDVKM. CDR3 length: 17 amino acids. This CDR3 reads CASSLQTSGIQSYEQYF. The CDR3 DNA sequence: TGTGCCAGCAGTTTACAGACTAGCGGGATACAATCCTACGAGCAGTACTTC.

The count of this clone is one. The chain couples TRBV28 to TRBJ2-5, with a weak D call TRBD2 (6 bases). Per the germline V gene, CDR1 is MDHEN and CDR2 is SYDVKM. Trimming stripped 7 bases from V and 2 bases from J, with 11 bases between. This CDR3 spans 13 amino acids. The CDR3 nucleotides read TGTGCCAGCAACCTAGCGCTACAAGAGACCCAGTACTTC. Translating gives CASNLALQETQYF.

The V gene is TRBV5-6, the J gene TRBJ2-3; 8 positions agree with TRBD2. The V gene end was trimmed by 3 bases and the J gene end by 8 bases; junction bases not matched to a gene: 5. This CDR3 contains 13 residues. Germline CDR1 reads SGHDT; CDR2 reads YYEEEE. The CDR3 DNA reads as TGTGCCAGCAGCTCGCAGCGGGAGAGTACGCAGTATTTT. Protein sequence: CASSSQRESTQYF.

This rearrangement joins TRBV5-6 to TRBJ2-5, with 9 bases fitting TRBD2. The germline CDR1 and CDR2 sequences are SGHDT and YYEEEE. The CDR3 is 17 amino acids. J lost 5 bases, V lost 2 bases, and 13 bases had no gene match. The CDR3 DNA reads TGTGCCAGCAGCTTTGTCGGTAGCGGGAGTGTTTGGGAGACCCAGTACTTC. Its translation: CASSFVGSGSVWETQYF. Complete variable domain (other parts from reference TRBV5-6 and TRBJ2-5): DAGVTQSPTHLIKTRGQQVTLRCSPKSGHDTVSWYQQALGQGPQFIFQYYEEEERQRGNFPDRFSGHQFPNYSSELNVNALLLGDSALYLCASSFVGSGSVWETQYFGPGTRLLVL.

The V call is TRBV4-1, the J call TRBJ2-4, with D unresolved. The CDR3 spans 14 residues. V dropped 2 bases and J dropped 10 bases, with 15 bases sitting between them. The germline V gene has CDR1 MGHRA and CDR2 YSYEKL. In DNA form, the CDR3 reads TGCGCCAGCAGCCAATCCACAGCCCTACCAATTCAGTACTTC. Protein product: CASSQSTALPIQYF.

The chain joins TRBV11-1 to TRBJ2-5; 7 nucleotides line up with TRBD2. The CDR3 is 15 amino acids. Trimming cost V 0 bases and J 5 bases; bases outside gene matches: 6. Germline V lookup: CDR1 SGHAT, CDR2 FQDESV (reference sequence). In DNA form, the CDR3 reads TGTGCCAGCAGCTTAGCGGGAGGGCCGGGCGAGACCCAGTACTTC. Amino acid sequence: CASSLAGGPGETQYF.